The 23 T cell receptor beta chains below all came from one sample that was sequenced in a study of blood T cell repertoires in COVID-19. Method: immunoSEQ multiplex PCR; TCRdb's copy keeps in-frame clones and lacks some. This sample has 300,000 to 400,000 clones, with 90% to 95% found just once. The sequenced sample was PBMCs or T cells enriched from blood (not recorded which). The receptors derive from a woman in her twenties or thirties who had been exposed to COVID-19.

The gene calls are TRBV19 and TRBJ2-4; TRBD1 aligns across 9 bases. Germline loops: CDR1 LNHDA, CDR2 SQIVND (reference sequence). The CDR3 has 17 residues. V shed 5 bases and J 3 bases; nucleotides not matched to a gene: 11. CDR3 DNA sequence: TGTGCCAGTAGTTCGATTTACAGGGGGCGCGACAAAAACATTCAGTACTTC. It translates to CASSSIYRGRDKNIQYF.

This clone occurred once. This chain uses TRBV2 with TRBJ1-6; tentative D call: TRBD1 (6 bases). The length of the CDR3 is 14 residues. CDR1 SNHLY and CDR2 FYNNEI come from the germline V gene. V lost 8 bases to trimming and J lost 10 bases, with 18 bases between them. CDR3 amino acids: CASSQGWVRSPLHF. The CDR3 DNA reads as TGTGCCAGCTCACAGGGATGGGTACGGTCACCCCTCCACTTT.

The V call is TRBV11-2, the J call TRBJ1-1, with 10 positions matching TRBD1. The CDR3 contains 14 residues. Per the germline V gene, CDR1 is SGHAT and CDR2 is FQNNGV. J gave up 8 bases and V 5 bases, and 8 bases lay outside the gene matches. The CDR3 reads CASSKRTGGHEAFF. The CDR3 bases are TGTGCCAGCAGCAAAAGGACAGGGGGTCACGAAGCTTTCTTT.

The CDR3 DNA reads as TGTGCCAGCAGTTTAGGACTCGCGACCGGGGAGCTGTTTTTT. Encoded protein: CASSLGLATGELFF. The chain has TRBV27 and TRBJ2-2; D might be TRBD2 (5 bases). The CDR3 loop spans 14 amino acids. Germline V gives CDR1 MNHEY, CDR2 SMNVEV (reference sequence). The V end was cut by 2 bases, the J end by 5 bases, with 9 bases between.

A single count supports this clone. This rearrangement joins TRBV5-1 to TRBJ2-7, with 9 positions matching TRBD1. The V and J ends lost 0 bases and 3 bases, in that order; junction bases with no gene match: 4. The CDR3 is made up of 15 amino acids. CDR1 SGHRS and CDR2 YFSETQ come from the germline V gene. CDR3 amino acids: CASSLGDRDFYEQYF. In DNA form, the CDR3 reads TGCGCCAGCAGCTTGGGGGACAGGGATTTCTACGAGCAGTACTTC.

The CDR3 region has the DNA TGTGCCAGCAGCAGGGTAGGTCAGCCCCAGCATTTT. Its translation: CASSRVGQPQHF. This chain uses TRBV2 with TRBJ1-5, with D possibly being TRBD1 (5 bases). V dropped 6 bases and J dropped 6 bases, with 9 bases sitting between them. The CDR3 sequence is 12 residues long. Germline CDR1 SNHLY, CDR2 FYNNEI. Based on the CDR3 plus reference TRBV2 and TRBJ1-5, the full variable domain is EPEVTQTPSHQVTQMGQEVILRCVPISNHLYFYWYRQILGQKVEFLVSFYNNEISEKSEIFDDQFSVERPDGSNFTLKIRSTKLEDSAMYFCASSRVGQPQHFGDGTRLSIL.

The chain combines TRBV5-1 with TRBJ1-1; 8 positions agree with TRBD1. The CDR3 covers 15 residues. Losses at the gene ends were 0 bases for V and 8 bases for J; bases not matched to a gene: 9. Per germline, CDR1 SGHRS and CDR2 YFSETQ. In nucleotides, the CDR3 is TGCGCCAGCAGCTTGGCCCCGACAGGGGCTTCCGAAGCTTTCTTT. Amino acids: CASSLAPTGASEAFF.

The chain combines TRBV4-1 with TRBJ1-4, with 7 bases aligning to TRBD1. This CDR3 has 15 amino acids. Per germline, CDR1 MGHRA and CDR2 YSYEKL. V was pared by 4 bases and J by 6 bases, with 8 bases of the junction left unmatched. The CDR3 spells CASSLSQGSHEKLFF. The CDR3 DNA is TGCGCCAGCAGCCTATCACAGGGGTCCCATGAAAAACTGTTTTTT.

This clone is a singleton in its sample. The J gene is TRBJ1-1, the V gene TRBV11-2; tentatively, D is TRBD1 (5 bases). The CDR3 covers 15 residues. V lost 1 base and J 5 bases, leaving 14 bases between the germline ends. Germline lookup yields CDR1 SGHAT and CDR2 FQNNGV. The CDR3 reads CASSLVGAGRTEAFF. The DNA of the CDR3 is TGTGCCAGCAGCTTAGTAGGGGCAGGGCGAACTGAAGCTTTCTTT.

The V call is TRBV3-1 (or the pseudogene TRBV3-2), the J call TRBJ2-2; no clear D. The length of the CDR3 is 15 residues. Germline-derived CDR1 and CDR2 are LGHDT and YNNKEL (reference sequence). V was trimmed by 2 bases and J by 4 bases, leaving 11 bases between them. DNA of the CDR3: TGTGCCAGCAGCCAATATATGGTGGCCACCGGGGAGCTGTTTTTT. Amino acid sequence: CASSQYMVATGELFF.

The chain recombines TRBV12-3 or TRBV12-4 with TRBJ1-2, with D unresolved. Deletions cut 6 bases from V and 8 bases from J, with 13 bases between. The CDR3 is made up of 12 amino acids. The CDR3 DNA reads as TGTGCCAGCAGCACCGGAGTTGGGGGCTACACCTTC. It specifies CASSTGVGGYTF.

This chain joins TRBV5-6 and TRBJ2-5, with TRBD1 as a possible D gene (6 bases). Germline CDR1 is SGHDT and CDR2 is YYEEEE. The ends were cut back, 0 bases at V and 3 bases at J, with 6 bases in the middle. The CDR3 length is 13 residues. CDR3 loop: CASSLGQEETQYF. In DNA form, the CDR3 reads TGTGCCAGCAGCTTGGGACAGGAAGAGACCCAGTACTTC.

This chain joins TRBV7-2 and TRBJ2-1; 10 positions agree with TRBD1. CDR3 length: 15 residues. J lost 9 bases, V lost 1 base, and 6 bases had no gene match. The germline V gene has CDR1 SGHTA and CDR2 FQGNSA. CDR3 sequence (DNA): TGTGCCAGCAGCTTAGTAAGGGACAGGGGTAGTGAGCAGTTCTTC. Amino acid sequence: CASSLVRDRGSEQFF. The full variable domain, rest sourced from reference TRBV7-2 and TRBJ2-1, is GAGVSQSPSNKVTEKGKDVELRCDPISGHTALYWYRQSLGQGLEFLIYFQGNSAPDKSGLPSDRFSAERTGGSVSTLTIQRTQQEDSAVYLCASSLVRDRGSEQFFGPGTRLTVL.

This clone occurred once. V gene TRBV11-2 combines with J gene TRBJ2-1; 10 bases map to TRBD1. The junction had 16 bases not matched to a gene; V was cut back by 5 bases and J by 3 bases. The length of the CDR3 is 19 residues. Germline assignment: CDR1 SGHAT and CDR2 FQNNGV. The DNA for the CDR3 is TGTGCCAGCAGCCCAGGGACAGGGGACCCTATCGTAGGCTACAATGAGCAGTTCTTC. It specifies CASSPGTGDPIVGYNEQFF.

This clone was found a few times. The chain recombines TRBV4-3 with TRBJ1-3; the D gene is possibly TRBD1 (6 bases). The germline V gene has CDR1 LGHNA and CDR2 YSLEER. Trimming left V 0 bases short and J 5 bases short, with 8 bases between. This CDR3 comprises 14 residues. CDR3 coding DNA: TGCGCCAGCAGCCAAGACAGGGGACGAAACACCATATATTTT. Residues: CASSQDRGRNTIYF.

The chain uses TRBV2 and TRBJ2-5; 9 positions match TRBD2. Trimming took 4 bases from V and 2 from J; bases not matched to a gene: 5. The CDR3 runs 15 residues. Germline loops: CDR1 SNHLY, CDR2 FYNNEI. CDR3 nucleotides: TGTGCCAGCAGTGCCCCAGCGGGGGGACAAGAGACCCAGTACTTC. Protein sequence: CASSAPAGGQETQYF. Combining the CDR3 with reference TRBV2 and TRBJ2-5 gives the whole variable domain EPEVTQTPSHQVTQMGQEVILRCVPISNHLYFYWYRQILGQKVEFLVSFYNNEISEKSEIFDDQFSVERPDGSNFTLKIRSTKLEDSAMYFCASSAPAGGQETQYFGPGTRLLVL.

Turning to this clone: This sample includes further DNA sequences coding for the same CDR3. J is TRBJ1-1 and V is TRBV7-9; D ambiguous. V lost 1 base to trimming and J lost 4 bases, with 7 bases between them. In germline, CDR1 is SEHNR, CDR2 FQNEAQ (reference sequence). CDR3 length: 13 amino acids. The CDR3 bases are TGTGCCAGCAGCTTAGAGGGAGGCACTGAAGCTTTCTTT. Its protein product is CASSLEGGTEAFF.

The CDR3 DNA reads as TGTGCCAGCAGCATCAGGACAGGGGGCACAGATACGCAGTATTTT. Translating it yields CASSIRTGGTDTQYF. The chain employs TRBV7-8 and TRBJ2-3; 9 bases line up with TRBD1. The ends lost 5 bases at V and 1 base at J; junction bases unmatched: 4. The germline V gene has CDR1 SGHVS and CDR2 FQNEAQ. The CDR3 is made up of 15 amino acids.

Worth noting for this clone: Relative to the germline gene, one junction end is altered; a read error may explain this. The rearrangement uses TRBV7-9 and TRBJ2-2; weak D call: TRBD1 (6 bases). Germline V CDR1 and CDR2: SEHNR, FQNEAQ (reference sequence). The CDR3 runs 13 residues. CDR3 region: CASSLGDTGELLF. In DNA form, the CDR3 reads TGTGCCAGCAGCTTAGGGGACACCGGGGAGCTGCTTTTT.

The V call is TRBV7-9, the J call TRBJ1-5, with D unresolved. The CDR3 loop spans 12 amino acids. From germline, CDR1 is SEHNR and CDR2 FQNEAQ (reference sequence). Trimming took off 0 bases at V and 7 bases at J, with 4 bases between the two ends. CDR3 sequence reads: CASSLAQQPQHF. The CDR3 DNA follows: TGTGCCAGCAGCTTAGCCCAACAGCCCCAGCATTTT.

The genes are TRBV28 and TRBJ2-5; no reliable D call. Germline V gene data show CDR1 as MDHEN and CDR2 as SYDVKM. Trimming left V 2 bases short and J 1 base short, with 5 bases between. This CDR3 has 13 amino acids. CDR3 nucleotide sequence: TGTGCCAGCAGTTTAATACTCCAAGAGACCCAGTACTTC. It specifies CASSLILQETQYF.

V is TRBV19 and J is TRBJ2-5; 9 positions match TRBD1. This CDR3 contains 16 residues. The V gene's germline CDR1 is LNHDA and CDR2 SQIVND (reference sequence). Trimming removed 4 bases from V and 3 bases from J; junction bases left unmatched: 9. The CDR3 region has the DNA TGTGCCAGTAGTACTGCCGGGACAGGGAGGAAAGAGACCCAGTACTTC. Its protein product is CASSTAGTGRKETQYF. Based on the CDR3 plus reference TRBV19 and TRBJ2-5, the full variable domain is DGGITQSPKYLFRKEGQNVTLSCEQNLNHDAMYWYRQDPGQGLRLIYYSQIVNDFQKGDIAEGYSVSREKKESFPLTVTSAQKNPTAFYLCASSTAGTGRKETQYFGPGTRLLVL.

The V gene is TRBV7-9, the J gene TRBJ1-1, with D unresolved. Germline V lookup: CDR1 SEHNR, CDR2 FQNEAQ (reference sequence). The CDR3 covers 15 residues. Trimming left V 1 base short and J 1 base short, with 10 bases between. In nucleotides, the CDR3 is TGTGCCAGCAGCTTAGTGAGAACAGCGAACACTGAAGCTTTCTTT. Translation: CASSLVRTANTEAFF.